The TCR beta chain under discussion was sequenced for a study of blood T cells in healthy people across ages. The CDR3 runs 13 residues. The germline V gene encodes CDR1 SNHLY and CDR2 FYNNEI. V shed 7 bases, J shed 5 bases, and the junction held 4 bases outside the gene matches. Primers used in a second PCR of roughly 7 to 12 cycles were a sample-barcoded 5' primer and a J-beta primer mix. One entry per CDR3 protein results from TCRdb running MiXCR on the 5' RACE reads. Of about 2 million distinct CDR3 sequences in the sample, around 50% were seen once. The TCR originated in a woman aged 40 to 55 in good health. The sample taken for sequencing was blood. The rearrangement uses TRBV2 and TRBJ2-3, with 9 bases aligning to TRBD2. The CDR3 nucleotides read TGTGCCAGCATAGCGGGGGCGGGAGATACGCAGTATTTT. It is translated as CASIAGAGDTQYF.